Below, 18 T cell receptor beta chains from the same sample are listed, as sequenced in a study of Graves' ophthalmopathy and Graves' hyperthyroidism (dated by TCRdb to the late 2010s). The reads were generated on an Illumina HiSeq 2000. For repertoire sequencing, TCR beta CDR3 regions were amplified from RNA transcripts. The first round of RT-PCR was done with HTBI primers and the Qiagen OneStep RT-PCR kit, and was followed by a second round of multiplex PCR, then size selection and purification. Using fastp trimming at Q25 and MiXCR clonotype assembly, TCRdb reanalyzed the public sequencing data and kept in-frame beta chains. Records with the same CDR3 protein are collapsed into one entry carrying the most frequent genes and DNA. The sample table records 600,000 to 650,000 distinct CDR3 sequences; around a fifth of these occur just once. Around 6.5% of the sample goes to the ten largest clones.

Source material: peripheral blood. These receptors came from a woman under 30 with stable Graves' hyperthyroidism. Some clones in this sample may be carry-over from other donors' samples. Donor details come from another sample of the same person, matched by shared clones.

The genes are TRBV20-1 and TRBJ2-5; TRBD1 aligns across 9 bases. This CDR3 spans 14 amino acids. V lost 3 bases to trimming and J lost 4 bases; unmatched junction nucleotides: 6. Per germline, CDR1 DFQATT and CDR2 SNEGSKA (reference sequence). CDR3 residues: CSASRGQGGETQYF. The CDR3 region has the DNA TGCAGTGCTAGCAGGGGACAGGGAGGAGAGACCCAGTACTTC.

This clonotype has more than one count but fewer than ten. The chain is built from TRBV2 and TRBJ1-1; the D gene is possibly TRBD1 (6 bases). Germline V gene sequence: CDR1 SNHLY, CDR2 FYNNEI. The length of the CDR3 is 13 residues. Trimming cost V 1 base and J 7 bases, with 10 bases left between them. The CDR3 reads CASSEVWTVEAFF. DNA for the CDR3: TGTGCCAGCAGTGAAGTATGGACAGTTGAAGCTTTCTTT. Using reference TRBV2 and TRBJ1-1 for the parts outside the CDR3, the full variable domain is EPEVTQTPSHQVTQMGQEVILRCVPISNHLYFYWYRQILGQKVEFLVSFYNNEISEKSEIFDDQFSVERPDGSNFTLKIRSTKLEDSAMYFCASSEVWTVEAFFGQGTRLTVV.

The sample holds a few counts of this clonotype. V usage is TRBV7-8 and J usage is TRBJ2-7; D possibly matches TRBD1 or TRBD2 (5 bases each). Per germline, CDR1 SGHVS and CDR2 FQNEAQ. The CDR3 length is 14 residues. Trimming stripped 5 bases from V and 5 bases from J, with 16 bases between. The CDR3 loop is CASSRGRNLDEQYF. CDR3 DNA: TGTGCCAGCAGCCGGGGACGGAACCTTGACGAGCAGTACTTC.

The table lists this clonotype with a count of one. A read error is possible here, since a much larger clone lies one base away. The rearrangement uses TRBV12-3 or TRBV12-4 and TRBJ1-5; TRBD1 is a possible D gene (6 bases). Trimming left V 3 bases short and J 5 bases short, with 14 bases between. The CDR3 contains 15 residues. The chain's CDR3 is CASSLVGGADQPQHF. In nucleotides, the CDR3 is TGTGCCAGCAGTTTGGTGGGGGGCGCGGATCAGCCCCAGCATTTT.

This clonotype showed up many times. This sequence joins TRBV7-8 and TRBJ2-5, with 9 bases matching TRBD1. Germline V lookup: CDR1 SGHVS, CDR2 FQNEAQ. This CDR3 spans 16 amino acids. Unmatched junction bases numbered 8, after V lost 4 bases and J lost 2 bases. The DNA of the CDR3 is TGTGCCAGCAGCTCCTCCGCGGGACAGGGACAAGAGACCCAGTACTTC. Its translation: CASSSSAGQGQETQYF.

This clonotype came up a few times. This sequence joins TRBV11-3 and TRBJ1-2, with D unclear. The CDR3 is made up of 14 amino acids. Germline V CDR1 and CDR2: SGHNT, YENEEA. The ends were cut back, 4 bases at V and 1 base at J, with 10 bases in the middle. CDR3 in amino acids: CASSSRYSNYGYTF. The CDR3 DNA reads TGTGCCAGCAGCTCCAGATACAGTAACTATGGCTACACCTTC.

The chain combines TRBV20-1 with TRBJ2-5; D uncertain. Germline values: CDR1 DFQATT, CDR2 SNEGSKA (reference sequence). Trimming shortened V by 0 bases and J by 4 bases, and 9 bases separated the two germline ends. The CDR3 runs 13 residues. The CDR3 nucleotides are TGCAGTGCTAGAGATCCGGGTTTAGAGACCCAGTACTTC. Translating it yields CSARDPGLETQYF.

This clonotype showed up many times. CDR3 in amino acids: CSARPQGDTEAFF. The DNA for the CDR3 is TGCAGTGCTAGACCACAGGGGGACACTGAAGCTTTCTTT. This chain links TRBV20-1 with TRBJ1-1; 8 nucleotides agree with TRBD1. The CDR3 extends over 13 amino acids. After removal of 2 bases from V and 3 bases from J, the junction contained 2 bases not matched to a gene. CDR1 and CDR2 from the germline V gene are DFQATT and SNEGSKA (reference sequence).

This clonotype was recorded many times. J is TRBJ1-1 and V is TRBV11-1, with a weak D call TRBD1 (6 bases). Looked up from germline, CDR1 is SGHAT and CDR2 is FQDESV (reference sequence). V lost 5 bases and J 2 bases, leaving 9 bases between the germline ends. The CDR3 extends over 13 amino acids. The CDR3 region has the DNA TGTGCCAGCAGCAAGGACAGAAACACTGAAGCTTTCTTT. This encodes CASSKDRNTEAFF.

V gene TRBV6-1 combines with J gene TRBJ2-7, with 7 bases aligning to TRBD2. Germline assignment: CDR1 MNHNS and CDR2 SASEGT. CDR3 length equals 12 residues. The junction had 4 bases not matched to a gene; V was cut back by 6 bases and J by 5 bases. CDR3 protein: CASRRGKDEQYF. The CDR3 DNA is TGTGCCAGCAGGCGGGGGAAGGACGAGCAGTACTTC.

The sample holds a few counts of this clonotype. Just one base apart from a much larger clone, this may be a read error. This rearrangement joins TRBV6-2 or TRBV6-3 to TRBJ1-5; 10 nucleotides line up with TRBD1. CDR1 is MNHEY, CDR2 SVGEGT, per germline. There are 15 residues in the CDR3. CDR3 DNA: TGTGCCAGCGGGTTCCGGGACAGGGGAAATCAGCCCAAGCATTTT. Amino acid sequence: CASGFRDRGNQPKHF.

The gene calls are TRBV27 and TRBJ2-5; no firm D call. Trimming took off 3 bases at V and 3 bases at J, with 8 bases between the two ends. This CDR3 contains 13 residues. Germline assignment: CDR1 MNHEY and CDR2 SMNVEV (reference sequence). This CDR3 reads CASSFKGKETQYF. Here the CDR3 DNA reads TGTGCCAGCAGTTTCAAAGGGAAAGAGACCCAGTACTTC.

This chain uses TRBV30 with TRBJ1-2, with D possibly being TRBD1 (6 bases). This CDR3 has 12 amino acids. The V gene lost 3 bases and the J gene lost 7 bases, with 12 bases spanning the gap. Germline V lookup: CDR1 GTSNPN, CDR2 SVGIG (reference sequence). CDR3 protein: CAWRQGYSGYTF. For the CDR3, the DNA is TGTGCCTGGAGACAGGGCTACTCTGGCTACACCTTC.

This sequence joins TRBV11-2 and TRBJ1-1; TRBD1 might be the D (5 bases). Germline CDR1 is SGHAT and CDR2 is FQNNGV. The CDR3 has 13 amino acids. Trimming left V 5 bases short and J 11 bases short, with 18 bases between. This chain's CDR3 is CASSPRDGRDAFF. CDR3 nucleotides: TGTGCCAGCAGCCCTCGGGACGGGAGAGATGCTTTCTTT.

This clonotype has at least ten counts. The V and J genes are TRBV5-1 and TRBJ2-7, with D hard to call. The V and J ends lost 7 bases and 1 base respectively, with 15 bases between them. The CDR3 covers 14 residues. Germline lookup yields CDR1 SGHRS and CDR2 YFSETQ. CDR3 nucleotide sequence: TGCGCCAGCGCACTCAGACCGCCGTCCTACGAGCAGTACTTC. It is translated as CASALRPPSYEQYF.

This chain joins TRBV6-4 and TRBJ1-5, with unresolved D. Germline CDR1 and CDR2: MRHNA and SNTAGT. V gave up 8 bases and J gave up 5 bases, with 10 bases separating them. The CDR3 loop spans 12 amino acids. The CDR3 DNA reads as TGTGCCAGCTCCATACCCGATCAGCCCCAGCATTTT. Its protein is CASSIPDQPQHF.

The chain carries TRBV20-1 and TRBJ1-5; D is possibly TRBD1 (5 bases). The CDR3 contains 15 residues. Germline V CDR1 and CDR2: DFQATT, SNEGSKA (reference sequence). V shed 6 bases and J shed 0 bases, with 15 bases lying between them. In DNA form, the CDR3 reads TGCAGTGCCACGCCTGGGGGGGGTAGCAATCAGCCCCAGCATTTT. This encodes CSATPGGGSNQPQHF.

This clonotype was seen repeatedly, ten times or more. The chain is built from TRBV15 and TRBJ2-5; D possibly corresponds to TRBD1 (6 bases). This CDR3 region has 14 residues. V was pared by 1 base and J by 1 base, with 7 bases between. CDR1 and CDR2 (germline): LNHNV, YYDKDF (reference sequence). The CDR3 nucleotides are TGTGCCACCAGCAGAGGAGGGGGCCAAGAGACCCAGTACTTC. It codes for CATSRGGGQETQYF. Together with reference TRBV15 and TRBJ2-5, the CDR3 gives the full variable domain: DAMVIQNPRYQVTQFGKPVTLSCSQTLNHNVMYWYQQKSSQAPKLLFHYYDKDFNNEADTPDNFQSRRPNTSFCFLDIRSPGLGDTAMYLCATSRGGGQETQYFGPGTRLLVL.